The T cell receptor beta chain under discussion was sequenced for a study of spatial heterogeneity in lung cancer. Study-wide context: Fewer alpha-chain than beta-chain sequences were consistently detected. Broader study findings: Tumor mutation counts were tracked by expanded intratumoral alpha and beta TCR counts.

The time point here: sample taken at primary tumor resection. CDR1 PRHDT and CDR2 FYEKMQ come from the germline V gene (reference sequence). V lost 4 bases to trimming and J lost 3 bases; unmatched junction nucleotides: 4. This CDR3 has 14 amino acids. A single record per CDR3 protein comes from TCRdb applying MiXCR to the 5' RACE reads. The repertoire holds fewer than 20,000 distinct CDR3 sequences, with 7% to 8% as singletons. This clonotype showed up many times. The antigen is not known. This receptor was taken from a female donor with early-stage non-small cell lung cancer. The chain links TRBV13 to TRBJ1-1, with TRBD1 matching 8 bases. Sequencing was performed on lung tumor tissue, taken at surgery. CDR3 in amino acids: CASSSNRGDTEAFF. The DNA of the CDR3 is TGTGCCAGCAGCTCCAACAGGGGGGACACTGAAGCTTTCTTT.